These 16 T cell receptor beta chains share one sample of origin, sequenced in a study of T-cell memory formation after mild COVID-19. MiXCR was run by TCRdb on the 5' RACE reads, yielding one entry per CDR3 protein. The sample has about 280,000 distinct CDR3 sequences, 8.2% seen once; the top ten hold 20% to 25%. The sample comprised PBMCs or a T cell subset sorted from them (not recorded which). Every receptor here comes from a man younger than 30 who had mild COVID-19 (a few samples of this study predate the infection). Cell type and time point are not known.

V usage is TRBV6-6 and J usage is TRBJ2-2, with unresolved D. Germline CDR1 MNHNY, CDR2 SVGAGI (reference sequence). CDR3 length: 13 residues. Trimming left V 4 bases short and J 5 bases short, with 8 bases between. DNA of the CDR3: TGTGCCAGCAGTTCCTATGGGACCGGGGAGCTGTTTTTT. It yields the protein CASSSYGTGELFF.

This clonotype was counted at least ten times. The chain couples TRBV10-3 to TRBJ2-2, with D perhaps given as TRBD1 or TRBD2 (6 bases each). This CDR3 has 13 residues. The germline gives CDR1 ENHRY, CDR2 SYGVKD. Trimming shortened V by 8 bases and J by 1 base, and 8 bases separated the two germline ends. The CDR3 nucleotides read TGTGCCATCGGGGGGCGGAACACCGGGGAGCTGTTTTTT. Translated: CAIGGRNTGELFF.

This clonotype was seen ten or more times. The chain links TRBV24-1 to TRBJ2-1; the D gene is possibly TRBD1 (6 bases). The CDR3 consists of 12 residues. V was shortened by 7 bases and J by 9 bases, with 12 bases between the two germline ends. The germline V gene has CDR1 KGHDR and CDR2 SFDVKD. Written as DNA, the CDR3 is TGTGCCACCAGCTGGGAAGGGGGTGAGCAGTTCTTC. Protein sequence: CATSWEGGEQFF.

This clonotype has a count of ten or more. This chain connects TRBV7-9 to TRBJ2-7, with TRBD1 matching 7 bases. This CDR3 contains 13 residues. Germline V gene sequence: CDR1 SEHNR, CDR2 FQNEAQ (reference sequence). J gave up 6 bases and V 4 bases, and 6 bases lay outside the gene matches. Written as DNA, the CDR3 is TGTGCCAGCAGCTCCCAGGGGGAAGGCGAGCAGTACGTC. This encodes CASSSQGEGEQYV.

This clonotype was counted a few times. The V gene is TRBV20-1, the J gene TRBJ2-7, with D possibly matching TRBD1 (5 bases). The germline V and J ends were trimmed by 1 base and 0 bases, with 13 bases remaining between them. The CDR3 runs 15 residues. Germline-derived CDR1 and CDR2 are DFQATT and SNEGSKA (reference sequence). Here the CDR3 reads CSARGLTASSYEQYF. The CDR3 DNA follows: TGCAGTGCTAGAGGGTTGACAGCTAGCTCCTACGAGCAGTACTTC.

The chain carries TRBV20-1 and TRBJ2-1, with 7 bases that match TRBD1. V lost 2 bases to trimming and J lost 10 bases; unmatched junction nucleotides: 11. Germline V gives CDR1 DFQATT, CDR2 SNEGSKA (reference sequence). The CDR3 loop spans 14 amino acids. The CDR3 DNA follows: TGCAGTGCTAGATCCGACAGGGTACTGTGGGAGCAGTTCTTC. Translated, it gives CSARSDRVLWEQFF.

This chain links TRBV7-9 with TRBJ2-7; D may correspond to TRBD1 or TRBD2 (5 bases each). The length of the CDR3 is 13 residues. V lost 6 bases to trimming and J lost 0 bases, with 9 bases between them. Germline assignment: CDR1 SEHNR and CDR2 FQNEAQ (reference sequence). DNA of the CDR3: TGTGCCAGCAGTCGGGACGGCTCCTACGAGCAGTACGTC. Translation: CASSRDGSYEQYV.

This clonotype was observed a few times. The chain links TRBV20-1 to TRBJ2-5, with TRBD1 matching 9 bases. Germline V gives CDR1 DFQATT, CDR2 SNEGSKA (reference sequence). This CDR3 spans 15 amino acids. V trimming: 5 bases; J trimming: 0 bases; junction bases outside the gene matches: 7. This CDR3 is CSARTGDLNQETQYF. CDR3 coding DNA: TGCAGTGCTCGGACAGGGGACCTAAACCAAGAGACCCAGTACTTC.

This chain uses TRBV6-2 or TRBV6-3 with TRBJ2-2, with D possibly matching TRBD1 (5 bases). CDR1 is MNHEY, CDR2 SVGEGT, per germline. This CDR3 spans 17 amino acids. V gave up 2 bases and J gave up 1 base, with 14 bases separating them. The CDR3 nucleotides read TGTGCCAGCAGTTACCCTTTGGAGACAGTGAACACCGGGGAGCTGTTTTTT. It encodes CASSYPLETVNTGELFF.

There are a few counts of this clonotype. This clone may be a read error of a much larger clone one base away. This chain joins TRBV13 and TRBJ1-5; D uncertain. Trimming cost V 5 bases and J 6 bases, with 8 bases left between them. Germline V gene sequence: CDR1 PRHDT, CDR2 FYEKMQ (reference sequence). The CDR3 consists of 12 residues. The CDR3 loop reads CASSLFGQPQHF. DNA of the CDR3: TGTGCCAGCAGCCTCTTCGGTCAGCCCCAGCATTTT.

The rearrangement links TRBV12-3 or TRBV12-4 to TRBJ1-5, with no clear D. V lost 4 bases to trimming and J lost 4 bases, with 5 bases between them. The CDR3 has 12 residues. CDR3 nucleotides: TGTGCCAGCAGTTCACAGAATCAGCCCCAGCATTTT. Its protein product is CASSSQNQPQHF.

This clonotype was observed a few times. The chain is built from TRBV7-2 and TRBJ1-6, with a weak D call TRBD1 (5 bases). Trimming removed 1 base at V and 6 bases at J, with 7 bases between. There are 14 residues in the CDR3. Germline V CDR1 and CDR2: SGHTA, FQGNSA. CDR3 protein: CASSLVQGNSPLHF. The CDR3 DNA is TGTGCCAGCAGCTTAGTGCAGGGTAATTCACCCCTCCACTTT.

The chain joins TRBV5-1 to TRBJ1-2; 9 bases are shared with TRBD1. Trimming cost V 4 bases and J 3 bases; bases outside gene matches: 4. The length of the CDR3 is 14 residues. The germline V gene has CDR1 SGHRS and CDR2 YFSETQ. For the CDR3, the DNA is TGCGCCAGCAGCACCTGGACAGGGGACTATGGCTACACCTTC. This sequence encodes CASSTWTGDYGYTF.

This clonotype was recorded at least ten times. The chain employs TRBV5-5 and TRBJ1-6; tentatively, D is TRBD1 (5 bases). The germline V gene encodes CDR1 SGHKS and CDR2 YYEKEE (reference sequence). The CDR3 contains 14 residues. V dropped 4 bases and J dropped 8 bases, with 13 bases sitting between them. Here the CDR3 reads CASSPGTWDSPLHF. CDR3 DNA sequence: TGTGCCAGCAGCCCCGGGACCTGGGATTCACCCCTCCACTTT.

This clonotype was found a few times. The CDR3 DNA follows: TGTGCCAGCAGTTTAGAGGGGACCGGCTACACCTTC. Translation: CASSLEGTGYTF. The J gene is TRBJ1-2, the V gene TRBV12-3 or TRBV12-4, with D tentatively TRBD1 (5 bases). The CDR3 totals 12 residues. The V and J ends lost 1 base and 8 bases respectively, with 8 bases between them.

This clonotype occurred a few times. The V call is TRBV20-1, the J call TRBJ2-5, with TRBD2 identical over 9 bases. Germline assignment: CDR1 DFQATT and CDR2 SNEGSKA (reference sequence). Trimming cost V 0 bases and J 5 bases; bases outside gene matches: 7. The CDR3 loop spans 15 amino acids. The CDR3 DNA is TGCAGTGCTAGAGATAGCGGGGGAGTGTGGGAGACCCAGTACTTC. Amino acids: CSARDSGGVWETQYF.